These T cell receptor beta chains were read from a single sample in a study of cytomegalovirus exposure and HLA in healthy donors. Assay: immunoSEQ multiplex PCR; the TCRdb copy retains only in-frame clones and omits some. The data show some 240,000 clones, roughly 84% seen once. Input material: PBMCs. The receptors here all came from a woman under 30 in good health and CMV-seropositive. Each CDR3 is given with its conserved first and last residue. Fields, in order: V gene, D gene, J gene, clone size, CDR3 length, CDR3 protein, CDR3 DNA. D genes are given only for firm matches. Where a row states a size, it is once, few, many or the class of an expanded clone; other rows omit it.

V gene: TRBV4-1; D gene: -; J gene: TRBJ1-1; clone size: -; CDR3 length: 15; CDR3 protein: CASSQDQGVGDEAFF; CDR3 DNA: TGCGCCAGCAGCCAAGATCAAGGCGTAGGGGATGAAGCTTTCTTT
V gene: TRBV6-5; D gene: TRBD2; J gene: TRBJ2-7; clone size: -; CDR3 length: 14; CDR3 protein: CASSWTGGEYEQYF; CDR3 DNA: TGTGCCAGCAGCTGGACGGGGGGTGAGTACGAGCAGTACTTC
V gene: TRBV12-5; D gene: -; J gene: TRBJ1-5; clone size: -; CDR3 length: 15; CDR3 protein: CASALTGYRNQPQHF; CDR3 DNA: TGTGCTAGTGCCTTAACAGGGTATAGGAATCAGCCCCAGCATTTT
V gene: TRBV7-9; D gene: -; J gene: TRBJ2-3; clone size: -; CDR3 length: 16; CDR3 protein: CASMDEEDRDYDTQYF; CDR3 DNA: TGTGCCAGCATGGACGAGGAGGACAGGGACTACGATACGCAGTATTTT
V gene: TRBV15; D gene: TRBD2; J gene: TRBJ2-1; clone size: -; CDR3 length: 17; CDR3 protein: CATSRAGTSGSYNEQFF; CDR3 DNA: TGTGCCACCAGCAGAGCTGGGACTAGCGGGAGTTACAATGAGCAGTTCTTC
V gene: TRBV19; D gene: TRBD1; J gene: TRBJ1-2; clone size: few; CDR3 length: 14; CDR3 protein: CASSKPGQGSGYTF; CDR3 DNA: TGTGCCAGTAGCAAACCGGGACAGGGGTCTGGCTACACCTTC
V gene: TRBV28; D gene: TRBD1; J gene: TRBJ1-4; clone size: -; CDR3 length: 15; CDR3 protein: CASSSRQGPNEKLFF; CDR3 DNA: TGTGCCAGCAGTTCCCGACAGGGGCCTAATGAAAAACTGTTTTTT
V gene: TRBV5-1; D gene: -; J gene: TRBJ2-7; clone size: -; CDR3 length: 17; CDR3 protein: CASSFIPSKAISYEQYF; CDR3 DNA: TGCGCCAGCAGCTTCATCCCGAGTAAAGCTATTTCCTACGAGCAGTACTTC
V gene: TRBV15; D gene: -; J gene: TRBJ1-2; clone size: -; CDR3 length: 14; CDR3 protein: CATRREEGRSGYTF; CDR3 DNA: TGTGCCACCAGGCGGGAGGAGGGCCGCTCTGGCTACACCTTC
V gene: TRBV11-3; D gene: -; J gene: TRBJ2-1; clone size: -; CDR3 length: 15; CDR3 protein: CASSLERGSYNEQFF; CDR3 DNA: TGTGCCAGCAGCTTAGAACGAGGGTCCTACAATGAGCAGTTCTTC
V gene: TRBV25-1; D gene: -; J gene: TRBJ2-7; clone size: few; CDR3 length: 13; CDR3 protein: CASSEQGPYEQYF; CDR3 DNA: TGTGCCAGCAGTGAACAGGGGCCCTACGAGCAGTACTTC
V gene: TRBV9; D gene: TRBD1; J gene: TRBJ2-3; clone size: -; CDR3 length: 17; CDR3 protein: CASSERGQGTKIFAQYF; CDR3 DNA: TGTGCCAGCAGCGAAAGGGGACAGGGAACAAAAATTTTCGCGCAGTATTTT
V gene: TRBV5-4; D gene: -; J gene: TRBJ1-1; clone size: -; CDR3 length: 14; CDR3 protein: CASSPGEVNTEAFF; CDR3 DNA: TGTGCCAGCAGCCCGGGGGAGGTGAACACTGAAGCTTTCTTT
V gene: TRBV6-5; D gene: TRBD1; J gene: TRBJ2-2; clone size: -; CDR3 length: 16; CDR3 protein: CASSYSRTGLTGELFF; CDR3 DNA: TGTGCCAGCAGTTACTCCCGGACAGGGCTCACCGGGGAGCTGTTTTTT
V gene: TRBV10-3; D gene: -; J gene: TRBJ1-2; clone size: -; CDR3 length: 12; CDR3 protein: CATRQSYYGYTF; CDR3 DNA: TGTGCCACCCGACAGTCTTACTATGGCTACACCTTC
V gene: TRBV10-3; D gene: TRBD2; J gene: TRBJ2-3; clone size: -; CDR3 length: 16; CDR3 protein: CAISESETSGRDTQYF; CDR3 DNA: TGTGCCATCAGTGAGTCTGAAACTAGCGGGAGAGATACGCAGTATTTT
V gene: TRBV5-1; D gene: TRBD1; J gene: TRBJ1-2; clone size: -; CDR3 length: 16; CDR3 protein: CASSLERGGQDYGYTF; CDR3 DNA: TGCGCCAGCAGCTTGGAACGAGGGGGCCAGGACTATGGCTACACCTTC
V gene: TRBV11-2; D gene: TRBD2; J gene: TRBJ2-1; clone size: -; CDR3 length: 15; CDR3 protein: CASRATSGIGNEQFF; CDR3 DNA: TGTGCCAGCAGGGCTACTAGCGGGATAGGGAATGAGCAGTTCTTC
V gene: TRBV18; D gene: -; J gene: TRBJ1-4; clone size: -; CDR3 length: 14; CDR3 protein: CASSTGIRDEKLFF; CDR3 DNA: TGTGCCAGCTCAACGGGGATTCGAGATGAAAAACTGTTTTTT
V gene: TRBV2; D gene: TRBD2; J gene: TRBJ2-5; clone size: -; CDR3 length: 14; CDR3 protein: CASRPGGGVETQYF; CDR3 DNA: TGTGCCAGCAGACCGGGAGGGGGGGTCGAGACCCAGTACTTC
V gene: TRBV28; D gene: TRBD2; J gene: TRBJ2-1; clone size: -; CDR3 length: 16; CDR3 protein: CASSFAGRAENNEQFF; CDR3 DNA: TGTGCCAGCAGTTTCGCCGGGAGGGCCGAAAACAATGAGCAGTTCTTC
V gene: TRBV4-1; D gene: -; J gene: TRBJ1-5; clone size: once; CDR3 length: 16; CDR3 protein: CASSQDRGTPNQPQHF; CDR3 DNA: TGCGCCAGCAGCCAAGATCGGGGGACCCCTAATCAGCCCCAGCATTTT
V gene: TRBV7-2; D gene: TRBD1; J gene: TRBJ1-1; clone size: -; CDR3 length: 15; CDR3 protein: CASSVDRGRDTEAFF; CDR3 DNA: TGTGCCAGCAGCGTTGACAGGGGGCGAGACACTGAAGCTTTCTTT
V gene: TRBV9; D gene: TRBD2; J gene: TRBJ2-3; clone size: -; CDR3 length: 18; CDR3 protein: CASSVVATSASSTDTQYF; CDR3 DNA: TGTGCCAGCAGCGTAGTTGCCACTAGCGCTTCTAGCACAGATACGCAGTATTTT
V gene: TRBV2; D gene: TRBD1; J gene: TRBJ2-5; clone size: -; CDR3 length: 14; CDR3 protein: CASSDRTGAETQYF; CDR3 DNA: TGTGCCAGCAGTGATCGGACAGGGGCCGAGACCCAGTACTTC
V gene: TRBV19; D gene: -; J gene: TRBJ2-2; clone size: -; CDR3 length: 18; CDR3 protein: CASSRTRQVFSNTGELFF; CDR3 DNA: TGTGCCAGTAGTCGCACTCGACAGGTATTTTCGAACACCGGGGAGCTGTTTTTT
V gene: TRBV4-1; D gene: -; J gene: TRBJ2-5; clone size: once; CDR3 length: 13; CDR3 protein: CASSQGRLETQYF; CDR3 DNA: TGCGCCAGCAGCCAAGGCAGGTTGGAGACCCAGTACTTC
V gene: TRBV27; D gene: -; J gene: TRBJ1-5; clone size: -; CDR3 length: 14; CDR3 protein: CASSFSNGEQPQHF; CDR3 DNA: TGTGCCAGCAGTTTCTCCAACGGGGAGCAGCCCCAGCATTTT
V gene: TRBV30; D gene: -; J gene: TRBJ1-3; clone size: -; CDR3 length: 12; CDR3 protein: CALSRVRNTIYF; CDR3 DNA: TGTGCCTTGAGCAGGGTCCGAAACACCATATATTTT
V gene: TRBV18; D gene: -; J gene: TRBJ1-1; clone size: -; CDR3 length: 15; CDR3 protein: CASSPPGLMNTEAFF; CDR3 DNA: TGTGCCAGCTCACCACCGGGGCTGATGAACACTGAAGCTTTCTTT
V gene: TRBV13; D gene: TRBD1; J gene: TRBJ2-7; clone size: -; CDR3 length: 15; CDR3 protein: CASSFRQGNTGEQYF; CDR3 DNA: TGTGCCAGCAGCTTCAGACAGGGGAACACTGGCGAGCAGTACTTC
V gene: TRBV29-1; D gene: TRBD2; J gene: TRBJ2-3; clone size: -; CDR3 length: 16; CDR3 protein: CSVEGGLAGGPDTQYF; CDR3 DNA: TGCAGCGTTGAAGGTGGCCTAGCGGGAGGTCCAGATACGCAGTATTTT
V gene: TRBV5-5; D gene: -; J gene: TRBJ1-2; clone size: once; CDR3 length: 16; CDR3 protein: CASSLSGYSDNYGYTF; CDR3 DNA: TGTGCCAGCAGCTTGTCGGGGTATTCGGACAACTATGGCTACACCTTC
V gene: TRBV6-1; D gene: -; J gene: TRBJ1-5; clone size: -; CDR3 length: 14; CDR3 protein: CASRGGRGNQPQHF; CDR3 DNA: TGTGCCAGCAGAGGAGGGAGGGGTAATCAGCCCCAGCATTTT
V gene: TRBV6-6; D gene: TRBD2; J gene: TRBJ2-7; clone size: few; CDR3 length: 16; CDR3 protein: CASSYATSGIGYEQYF; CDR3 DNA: TGTGCCAGCAGTTACGCTACTAGCGGGATCGGATACGAGCAGTACTTC
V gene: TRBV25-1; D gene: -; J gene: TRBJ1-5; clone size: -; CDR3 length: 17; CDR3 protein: CASSENAVPYSNQPQHF; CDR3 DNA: TGTGCCAGCAGTGAAAATGCGGTCCCCTACAGCAATCAGCCCCAGCATTTT
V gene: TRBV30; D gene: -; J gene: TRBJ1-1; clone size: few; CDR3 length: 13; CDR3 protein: CASYRVANTEAFF; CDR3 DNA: TGTGCCTCCTACAGGGTAGCAAACACTGAAGCTTTCTTT
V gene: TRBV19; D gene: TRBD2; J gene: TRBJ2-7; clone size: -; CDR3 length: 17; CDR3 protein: CASSIAGLAGGAYEQYF; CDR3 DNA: TGTGCCAGTAGTATCGCCGGACTAGCGGGAGGAGCCTACGAGCAGTACTTC
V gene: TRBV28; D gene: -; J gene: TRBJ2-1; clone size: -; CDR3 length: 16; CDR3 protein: CASSSPGLRSYNEQFF; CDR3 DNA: TGTGCCAGCAGTTCCCCTGGCCTCCGCTCCTACAATGAGCAGTTCTTC
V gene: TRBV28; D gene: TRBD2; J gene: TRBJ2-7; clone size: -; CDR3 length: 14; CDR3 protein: CASNIAGSTYEQYF; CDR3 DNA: TGTGCCAGCAACATAGCGGGATCGACCTACGAGCAGTACTTC
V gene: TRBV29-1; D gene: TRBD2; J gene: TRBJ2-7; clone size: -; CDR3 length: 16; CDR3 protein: CSVSGGRLSSSYEQYF; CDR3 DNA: TGCAGCGTTTCCGGGGGGAGACTTTCGAGCTCCTACGAGCAGTACTTC
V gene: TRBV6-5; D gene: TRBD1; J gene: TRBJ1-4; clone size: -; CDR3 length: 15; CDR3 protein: CASSHGQGFVKKLFF; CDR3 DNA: TGTGCCAGCAGTCATGGACAGGGGTTCGTGAAAAAACTGTTTTTT
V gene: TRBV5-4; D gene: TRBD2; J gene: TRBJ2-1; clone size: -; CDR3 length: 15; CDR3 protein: CASSPSGGDYNEQFF; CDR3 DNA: TGTGCCAGCAGCCCATCCGGGGGGGACTACAATGAGCAGTTCTTC
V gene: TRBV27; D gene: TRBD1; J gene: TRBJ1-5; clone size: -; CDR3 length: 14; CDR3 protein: CASSFQGGNQPQHF; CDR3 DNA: TGTGCCAGCAGTTTTCAGGGGGGCAATCAGCCCCAGCATTTT
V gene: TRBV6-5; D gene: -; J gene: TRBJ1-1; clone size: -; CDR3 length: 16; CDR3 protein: CASSYNRVEPNTEAFF; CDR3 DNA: TGTGCCAGCAGTTACAACAGGGTGGAACCGAACACTGAAGCTTTCTTT
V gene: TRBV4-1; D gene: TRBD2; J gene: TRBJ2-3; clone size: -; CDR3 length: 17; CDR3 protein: CASSLGSGRELTDTQYF; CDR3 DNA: TGCGCCAGCAGCTTGGGTAGCGGGAGGGAACTCACAGATACGCAGTATTTT
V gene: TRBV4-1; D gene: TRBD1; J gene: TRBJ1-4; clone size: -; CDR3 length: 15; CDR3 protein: CASSHRDSLNEKLFF; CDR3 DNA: TGCGCCAGCAGCCACCGGGACAGCCTTAATGAAAAACTGTTTTTT
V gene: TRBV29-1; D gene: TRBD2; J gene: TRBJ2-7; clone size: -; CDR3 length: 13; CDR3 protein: CSVGKGREGEQYF; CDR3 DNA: TGCAGCGTTGGCAAAGGGAGGGAGGGTGAGCAGTACTTC
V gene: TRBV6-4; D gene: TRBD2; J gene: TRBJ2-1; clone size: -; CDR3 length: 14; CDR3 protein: CASSGLAGGNEQFF; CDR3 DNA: TGTGCCAGCAGTGGTCTAGCGGGAGGCAATGAGCAGTTCTTC
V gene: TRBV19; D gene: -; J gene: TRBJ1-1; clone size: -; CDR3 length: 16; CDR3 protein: CASSSGGGDRNTEAFF; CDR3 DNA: TGTGCCAGTAGTAGTGGGGGGGGCGACCGGAACACTGAAGCTTTCTTT
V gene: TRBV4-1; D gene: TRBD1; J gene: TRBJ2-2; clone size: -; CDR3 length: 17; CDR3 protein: CASSQGGQGWNTGELFF; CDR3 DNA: TGCGCCAGCAGCCAGGGGGGACAGGGCTGGAACACCGGGGAGCTGTTTTTT
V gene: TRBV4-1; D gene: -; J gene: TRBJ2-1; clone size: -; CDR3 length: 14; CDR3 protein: CASSQVALAHEQFF; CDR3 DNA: TGCGCCAGCAGCCAAGTAGCCCTAGCTCATGAGCAGTTCTTC
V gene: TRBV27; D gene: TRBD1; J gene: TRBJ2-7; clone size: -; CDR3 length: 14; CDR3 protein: CASRRTGFSYEQYF; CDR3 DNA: TGTGCCAGCAGAAGGACAGGGTTCTCCTACGAGCAGTACTTC
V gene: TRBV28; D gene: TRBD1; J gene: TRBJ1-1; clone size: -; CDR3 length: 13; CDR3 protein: CASSSLDRPEAFF; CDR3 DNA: TGTGCCAGCAGCTCCCTGGACAGGCCAGAAGCTTTCTTT